Listed below are T cell receptor beta chains from one sample, sequenced in a study of CD8 T cells in ankylosing spondylitis. TCRdb reprocessed the 5' RACE reads via MiXCR and lists one record per CDR3 protein. The table lists around 280,000 distinct CDR3 sequences, approximately 20% of them singletons, with about 8.2% in the top ten. Material for sequencing was blood, either unsorted or a sorted T cell fraction (not recorded which). These receptors came from a male donor with ankylosing spondylitis or in good health (not recorded which). The CDR3 runs from the conserved cysteine through the conserved F or W. Each record gives: V gene, clone size, D gene, J gene, CDR3 protein, CDR3 DNA. A D gene is named only where the DNA matches it firmly. Rows may omit the clone size; those that give it use once, few, many or a size class.

>TRBV7-2|many|TRBD2|TRBJ2-3
CASSDSGIKNTQYF
TGTGCCAGCAGCGATAGCGGGATCAAGAATACGCAGTATTTT
>TRBV25-1|-|TRBD2|TRBJ2-4
CASSEGSLGGKNIQYF
TGTGCCAGCAGTGAAGGTTCTTTGGGGGGGAAAAACATTCAGTACTTC
>TRBV5-1|few|TRBD1|TRBJ1-5
CASSWDRNQPQHF
TGCGCCAGCAGCTGGGACAGGAATCAGCCCCAGCATTTT
>TRBV25-1|many|-|TRBJ1-6
CASSSPGSNSPLHF
TGTGCCAGCAGTAGCCCAGGGAGTAATTCACCCCTCCACTTT
>TRBV6-1|-|-|TRBJ1-1
CASATYAGIEAFF
TGTGCCAGCGCAACCTACGCAGGCATTGAAGCTTTCTTT
>TRBV27|-|TRBD2|TRBJ2-1
CASNKGLARDNEQFF
TGTGCCAGCAATAAGGGACTAGCTAGAGACAATGAGCAGTTCTTC
>TRBV5-1|many|TRBD1|TRBJ1-1
CASSPWTGESTEAFF
TGCGCCAGCAGCCCCTGGACAGGGGAAAGCACTGAAGCTTTCTTT
>TRBV2|few|-|TRBJ1-5
CASTREPSGQPQHF
TGTGCCAGCACCCGGGAGCCCTCGGGGCAGCCCCAGCATTTT
>TRBV5-1|-|-|TRBJ2-5
CASSLGNGKVETQYF
TGCGCCAGCAGCTTAGGCAACGGGAAGGTAGAGACCCAGTACTTC
>TRBV9|few|TRBD2|TRBJ2-3
CASSVEAGGSTDTQYF
TGTGCCAGCAGCGTAGAGGCGGGGGGCAGCACAGATACGCAGTATTTT
>TRBV29-1|-|TRBD2|TRBJ2-5
CSVLRGGQETQYF
TGCAGCGTCCTGCGGGGGGGCCAAGAGACCCAGTACTTC
>TRBV9|many|TRBD2|TRBJ2-1
CASSSGTSGGNEQFF
TGTGCCAGCAGCTCGGGGACTAGCGGGGGAAATGAGCAGTTCTTC
>TRBV12-3/TRBV12-4|few|-|TRBJ2-3
CAITPGSRTDTQYF
TGTGCCATCACACCCGGGAGTAGAACAGATACGCAGTATTTT
>TRBV5-6|-|-|TRBJ1-5
CASSLHGAASEAQHF
TGTGCCAGCAGCTTACACGGGGCCGCATCTGAGGCCCAGCATTTT
>TRBV10-3|few|TRBD1|TRBJ1-5
CAIKGQGNQPQHF
TGTGCCATCAAAGGACAGGGCAATCAGCCCCAGCATTTT